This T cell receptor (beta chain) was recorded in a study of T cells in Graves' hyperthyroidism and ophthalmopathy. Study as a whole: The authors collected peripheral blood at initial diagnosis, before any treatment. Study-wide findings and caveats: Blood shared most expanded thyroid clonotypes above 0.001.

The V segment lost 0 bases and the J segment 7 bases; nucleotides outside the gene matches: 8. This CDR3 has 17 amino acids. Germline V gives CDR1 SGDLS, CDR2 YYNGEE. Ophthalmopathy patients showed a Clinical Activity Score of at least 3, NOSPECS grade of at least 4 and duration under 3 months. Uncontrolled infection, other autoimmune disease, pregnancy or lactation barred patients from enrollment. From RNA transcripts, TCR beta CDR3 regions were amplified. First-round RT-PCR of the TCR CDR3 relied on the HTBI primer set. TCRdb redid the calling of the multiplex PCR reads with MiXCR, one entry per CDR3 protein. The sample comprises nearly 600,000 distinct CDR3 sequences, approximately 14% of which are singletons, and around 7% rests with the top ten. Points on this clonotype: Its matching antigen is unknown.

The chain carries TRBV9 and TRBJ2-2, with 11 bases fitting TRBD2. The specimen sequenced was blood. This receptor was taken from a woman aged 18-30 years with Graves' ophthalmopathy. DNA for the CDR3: TGTGCCAGCAGCGTAGGGGTAGCGGGAGGGCCAAACGGGGAGCTGTTTTTT. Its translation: CASSVGVAGGPNGELFF.